This T cell receptor (beta chain) was sequenced during a study of blood T cell repertoires in COVID-19. Across the whole study: Researchers got acute and convalescent COVID-19 samples from the United States, Italy and Spain. T cells, B-cell-depleted T cells, or PBMCs supplied cDNA or gDNA.

Authors' data handling: Amplification of reference gene primers was used by the study to estimate nucleated cell counts. TCRdb's table, derived via immunoSEQ multiplex PCR, lists solely in-frame clones and lacks some. V, J and clone size were drawn from that table, and D and trimming were deduced from the DNA. The sample includes about 270,000 clones, roughly 85% seen only once; the top ten take about 11%. This clone was detected only a few times. The CDR3 length is 15 residues. Trimming shortened V by 2 bases and J by 4 bases, and 14 bases separated the two germline ends. Germline values: CDR1 KGHSH, CDR2 LQKENI.

The clonotype comes from a woman aged 70-85 years with acute or convalescent COVID-19. This rearrangement joins TRBV18 to TRBJ1-1; D is possibly TRBD1 (5 bases). The sequenced material came from peripheral blood. The CDR3 is CASSPGQGGVTEAFF. In DNA form, the CDR3 reads TGTGCCAGCTCACCAGGGCAGGGTGGGGTCACTGAAGCTTTCTTT.